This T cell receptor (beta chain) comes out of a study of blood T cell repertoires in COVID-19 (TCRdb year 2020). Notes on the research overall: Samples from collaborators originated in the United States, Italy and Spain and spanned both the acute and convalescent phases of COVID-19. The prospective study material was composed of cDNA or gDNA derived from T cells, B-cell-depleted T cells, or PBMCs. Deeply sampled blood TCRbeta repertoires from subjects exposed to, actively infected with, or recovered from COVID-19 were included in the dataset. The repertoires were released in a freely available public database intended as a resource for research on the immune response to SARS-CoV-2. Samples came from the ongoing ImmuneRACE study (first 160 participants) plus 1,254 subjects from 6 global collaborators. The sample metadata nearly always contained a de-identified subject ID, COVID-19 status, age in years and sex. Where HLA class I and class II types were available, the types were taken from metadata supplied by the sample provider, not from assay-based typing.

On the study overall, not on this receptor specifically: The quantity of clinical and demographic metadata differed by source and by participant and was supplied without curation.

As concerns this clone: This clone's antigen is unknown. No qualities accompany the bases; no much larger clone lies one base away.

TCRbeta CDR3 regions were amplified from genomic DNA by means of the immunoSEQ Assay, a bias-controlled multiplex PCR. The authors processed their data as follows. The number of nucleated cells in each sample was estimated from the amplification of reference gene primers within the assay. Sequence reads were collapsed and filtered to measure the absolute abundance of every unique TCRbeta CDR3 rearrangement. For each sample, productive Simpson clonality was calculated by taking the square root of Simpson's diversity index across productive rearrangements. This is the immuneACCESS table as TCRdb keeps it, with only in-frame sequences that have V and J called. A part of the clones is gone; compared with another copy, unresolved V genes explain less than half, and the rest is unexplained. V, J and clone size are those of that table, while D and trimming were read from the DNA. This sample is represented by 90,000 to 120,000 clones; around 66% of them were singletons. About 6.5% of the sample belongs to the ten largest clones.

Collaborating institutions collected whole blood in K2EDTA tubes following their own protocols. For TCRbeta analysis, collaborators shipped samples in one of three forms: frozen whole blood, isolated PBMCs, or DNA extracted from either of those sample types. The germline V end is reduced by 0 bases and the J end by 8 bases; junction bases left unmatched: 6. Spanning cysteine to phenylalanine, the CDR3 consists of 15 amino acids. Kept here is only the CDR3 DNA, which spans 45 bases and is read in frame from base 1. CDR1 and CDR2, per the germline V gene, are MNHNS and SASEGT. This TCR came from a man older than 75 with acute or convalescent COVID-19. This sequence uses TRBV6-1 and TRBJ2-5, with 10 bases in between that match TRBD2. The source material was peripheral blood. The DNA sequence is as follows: TGTGCCAGCAGTGAAGCAGCGGGAGGGGGCGGAACCCAGTACTTC. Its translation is CASSEAAGGGGTQYF.